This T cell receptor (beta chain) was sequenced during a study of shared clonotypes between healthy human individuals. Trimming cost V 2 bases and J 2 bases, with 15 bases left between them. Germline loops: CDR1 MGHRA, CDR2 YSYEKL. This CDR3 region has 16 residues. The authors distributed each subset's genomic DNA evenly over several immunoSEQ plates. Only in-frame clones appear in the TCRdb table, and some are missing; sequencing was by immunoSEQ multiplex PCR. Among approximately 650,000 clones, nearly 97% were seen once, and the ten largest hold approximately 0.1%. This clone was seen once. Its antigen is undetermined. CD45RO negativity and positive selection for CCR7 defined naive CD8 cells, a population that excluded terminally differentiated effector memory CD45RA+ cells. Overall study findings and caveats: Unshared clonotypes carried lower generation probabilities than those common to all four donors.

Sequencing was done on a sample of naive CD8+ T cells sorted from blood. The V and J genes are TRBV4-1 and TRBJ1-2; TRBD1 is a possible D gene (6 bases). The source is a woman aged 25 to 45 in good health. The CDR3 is CASSQSGTYPNYGYTF. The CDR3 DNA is TGCGCCAGCAGCCAATCTGGGACATATCCAAACTATGGCTACACCTTC.